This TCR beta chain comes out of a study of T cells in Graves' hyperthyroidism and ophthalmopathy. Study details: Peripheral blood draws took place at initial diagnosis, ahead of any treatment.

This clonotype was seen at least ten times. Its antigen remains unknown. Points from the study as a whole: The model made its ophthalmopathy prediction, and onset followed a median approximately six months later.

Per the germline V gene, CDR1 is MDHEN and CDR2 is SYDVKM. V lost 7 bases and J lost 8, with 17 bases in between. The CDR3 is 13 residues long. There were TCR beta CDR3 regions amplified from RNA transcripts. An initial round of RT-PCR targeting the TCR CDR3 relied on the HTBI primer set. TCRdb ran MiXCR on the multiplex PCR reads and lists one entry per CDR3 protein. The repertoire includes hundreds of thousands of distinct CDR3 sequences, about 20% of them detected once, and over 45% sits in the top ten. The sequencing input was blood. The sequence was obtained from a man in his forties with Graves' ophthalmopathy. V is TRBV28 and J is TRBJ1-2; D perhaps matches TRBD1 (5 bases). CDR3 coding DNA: TGTGCCAGCACTGCAGGGCGGTTGAGGGGCTACACCTTC. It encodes CASTAGRLRGYTF.